The clone carrying this T cell receptor beta chain has just a few counts. Its antigen is unknown. This sample is drawn from a study of T cells in tumors after PD-1 blockade. On the study more broadly: Either cemiplimab 350 mg every 2 weeks or pembrolizumab 200 mg every 3 weeks was given. On average, peripheral blood gave approximately 120,000 TCR templates and under 45,000 unique clonotypes.

The method was immunoSEQ multiplex PCR; TCRdb's version includes in-frame clones alone and lacks a portion of them. The data show tens of thousands of clones, with more than 70% seen just once and over 15% held by the top ten. V lost 6 bases and J 0 bases, leaving 14 bases between the germline ends. The germline V gene has CDR1 MDHEN and CDR2 SYDVKM. This CDR3 is built from 16 residues. Study results and limitations: Some novel exhausted tumor clones appeared in pre-treatment blood, suggesting peripheral recruitment.

This TCR came from a human donor with basal cell carcinoma. The chain carries TRBV28 and TRBJ2-2, with a possible D match to TRBD1 (6 bases). The sample consisted of PBMCs, taken before anti-PD-1 treatment. DNA of the CDR3: TGTGCCAGCAGAACAGGGTTCTACGCGAACACCGGGGAGCTGTTTTTT. Amino acids: CASRTGFYANTGELFF.